A selection of T cell receptor beta chains follows, all from one sample in a study of cytomegalovirus exposure and HLA in healthy donors. Clones were sequenced by immunoSEQ multiplex PCR, and TCRdb holds only the in-frame ones, with some missing. The data show tens of thousands of clones, approximately 70% seen once. Sequenced material: PBMCs. Every receptor here comes from a man aged 45-65 years in good health and CMV-seronegative. The CDR3 runs from the conserved cysteine through the conserved F or W. The D gene is left open where the match is weak. Clone sizes are given selectively: once, few, many, or a class where the clone is expanded.

V	D	size	length	J	DNA	CDR3
TRBV12-2	-	-	16	TRBJ1-1	TGTGCAAGTCGCTTAGCGGGCAGCGGAATGAACACTGAAGCTTTCTTT	CASRLAGSGMNTEAFF
TRBV6-5	TRBD1	-	13	TRBJ1-2	TGTGCCAGCAGGCAGAGACAGGGACGAGGCTACACCTTC	CASRQRQGRGYTF
TRBV5-4	TRBD2	-	14	TRBJ2-1	TGTGCCAGCGGACTAGCGGGGGGGAGCCCGGAGCAGTTCTTC	CASGLAGGSPEQFF
TRBV2	-	-	18	TRBJ1-4	TGTGCCAGCAGTGAAGGGAAAGGTTACTATGCAACTAATGAAAAACTGTTTTTT	CASSEGKGYYATNEKLFF
TRBV7-9	TRBD1	-	13	TRBJ1-2	TGTGCCAGCAGCCCAGACAGGGTTTATGGCTACACCTTC	CASSPDRVYGYTF
TRBV6-5	TRBD2	few	14	TRBJ2-7	TGTGCCAGCACTCCGACGGGAGGAATTTACGAGCAGTACTTC	CASTPTGGIYEQYF
TRBV30	-	few	13	TRBJ1-1	TGTGCCTGGAGTCCCGGGGTGAACACTGAAGCTTTCTTT	CAWSPGVNTEAFF
TRBV9	-	-	14	TRBJ1-6	TGTGCCAGCAGCGTAGGGGGGCGGGATTCACCCCTCCACTTT	CASSVGGRDSPLHF
TRBV29-1	TRBD1	-	13	TRBJ1-1	TGCAGCGTTGAAGGGACAGGGGGCAGGGAAGCTTTCTTT	CSVEGTGGREAFF
TRBV5-3	-	-	14	TRBJ1-1	TGTGCCAGAAGCTTGGGTCCGGGGAACACTGAAGCTTTCTTT	CARSLGPGNTEAFF
TRBV27	-	-	14	TRBJ1-2	TGTGCCAGCAGTTTATCGACAGGCATGCTCGGCTACACCTTC	CASSLSTGMLGYTF
TRBV30	-	-	15	TRBJ1-6	TGTGCCTGGAGTCCCCCCGACAGGTCTGATTCACCCCTCCACTTT	CAWSPPDRSDSPLHF
TRBV10-2	TRBD2	-	16	TRBJ2-3	TGCGCCAGCAGTGAGTCAGCGCTAGCGGGCACAGATACGCAGTATTTT	CASSESALAGTDTQYF